One and the same sample provided the 25 T cell receptor beta chains below, sequenced in a study of CD8 T cells in ankylosing spondylitis. TCRdb reanalysed the 5' RACE reads using MiXCR and keeps one entry per CDR3 protein. The table has around 250,000 distinct CDR3 sequences, approximately 12% seen once. Specimen: blood, either unsorted or a sorted T cell fraction (not recorded which). All receptors derive from a male donor with ankylosing spondylitis or in good health (not recorded which).

The V call is TRBV10-3, the J call TRBJ2-7, with D tentatively TRBD1 or TRBD2 (5 bases each). CDR1 is ENHRY, CDR2 SYGVKD, per germline. The CDR3 is 13 residues long. The germline V and J ends were trimmed by 4 bases and 4 bases, with 11 bases remaining between them. The CDR3 is CAISGGTKYEQYF. CDR3 coding DNA: TGTGCCATCAGTGGGGGGACCAAATACGAGCAGTACTTC.

This clonotype was counted many times. This rearrangement joins TRBV3-1 to TRBJ2-7; 7 bases line up with TRBD1. This CDR3 contains 16 residues. V dropped 3 bases and J dropped 3; count of bases not matched to a gene: 11. Germline CDR1 is LGHDT and CDR2 is YNNKEL (reference sequence). CDR3 region: CASSQILRWDSYEQYF. In nucleotides, the CDR3 is TGTGCCAGCAGCCAGATCCTAAGATGGGACAGCTACGAGCAGTACTTC.

This clonotype was counted ten times or more. The chain links TRBV5-1 to TRBJ2-5, with D tentatively TRBD1 or TRBD2 (7 bases each). Germline lookup yields CDR1 SGHRS and CDR2 YFSETQ. Trimming took 4 bases from V and 5 from J, leaving 18 bases between them. The CDR3 contains 15 residues. Here the CDR3 DNA reads TGCGCCAGCAGCGAGCGGGACGGAGGGGGCGAGACCCAGTACTTC. It encodes CASSERDGGGETQYF.

This clonotype was seen repeatedly, ten times or more. CDR3 nucleotide sequence: TGCAGTGCTAGAGATTCCCGGGACATCTACGATAGCAATCAGCCCCAGCATTTT. Translating it yields CSARDSRDIYDSNQPQHF. The chain uses TRBV20-1 and TRBJ1-5; tentatively, D is TRBD1 (6 bases). The CDR3 is 18 residues long. Between the trimmed V and J ends, which lost 0 bases and 0 bases, there was a span of 18 bases. Germline V gene lookup returns CDR1 DFQATT and CDR2 SNEGSKA (reference sequence).

The chain has TRBV28 and TRBJ2-5; 8 bases line up with TRBD2. The CDR3 has 15 amino acids. CDR1 is MDHEN and CDR2 is SYDVKM in the germline V gene. Trimming removed 8 bases from V and 1 base from J; junction bases left unmatched: 9. In DNA form, the CDR3 reads TGTGCCAGCTCATCCAGCGGGAGTGGCCAAGAGACCCAGTACTTC. The encoded protein is CASSSSGSGQETQYF.

This rearrangement joins TRBV28 to TRBJ1-5; weak D call: TRBD1 (6 bases). CDR3 length: 13 residues. V was clipped by 11 bases and J by 7 bases, with 18 bases between them. The germline V gene encodes CDR1 MDHEN and CDR2 SYDVKM. CDR3 sequence reads: CAGQSGAQQPQHF. CDR3 in DNA: TGTGCCGGACAATCAGGGGCACAGCAGCCCCAGCATTTT.

This clonotype was seen at least ten times. The CDR3 region is CATSRDRSTQETQYF. In DNA form, the CDR3 reads TGTGCCACCAGCAGAGATCGTAGTACGCAAGAGACCCAGTACTTC. This rearrangement joins TRBV15 to TRBJ2-5; D is unclear. CDR1 is LNHNV and CDR2 is YYDKDF in the germline V gene (reference sequence). The CDR3 consists of 15 residues. Trimming shortened V by 0 bases and J by 2 bases, and 10 bases separated the two germline ends.

This clonotype was seen ten or more times. The chain joins TRBV12-3 or TRBV12-4 to TRBJ1-4; a weak D match, TRBD1 (6 bases). V dropped 4 bases and J dropped 7 bases, with 10 bases sitting between them. The CDR3 totals 13 residues. The CDR3 is CASSYREGEKLFF. The CDR3 DNA is TGTGCCAGCAGTTACAGGGAGGGTGAAAAACTGTTTTTT.

This clonotype appeared a few times. The chain links TRBV11-2 to TRBJ1-2; TRBD1 agrees at 7 bases. The CDR3 contains 15 residues. V lost 5 bases and J lost 3; bases outside the gene matches: 9. In germline, CDR1 is SGHAT, CDR2 FQNNGV. CDR3 in DNA: TGTGCCAGCAGCGCCCTCAGGGGGGCCGACTATGGCTACACCTTC. It yields the protein CASSALRGADYGYTF.

For this clonotype: At one end the junction does not follow the germline gene, possibly because of a read error. This chain joins TRBV28 and TRBJ1-2; TRBD1 is a possible D gene (6 bases). This CDR3 is 14 amino acids long. In germline, CDR1 is MDHEN, CDR2 SYDVKM. The chain's CDR3 is CASSLPTGNSGYTF. CDR3 DNA sequence: TGTGCCAGCAGTTTACCCACAGGGAACTCTGGCTACACCTTC.

This clonotype has at least ten counts. The rearrangement links TRBV6-5 to TRBJ1-6; D gene ambiguous. The CDR3 length is 12 residues. Germline V CDR1 and CDR2: MNHEY, SVGAGI. V dropped 5 bases and J dropped 10 bases, with 9 bases sitting between them. The DNA for the CDR3 is TGTGCCAGCAGTCTAGGGCGGTCACCCCTCCACTTT. Its translation: CASSLGRSPLHF.

This clonotype was found many times. The chain links TRBV20-1 to TRBJ1-2, with unresolved D. Germline V CDR1 and CDR2: DFQATT, SNEGSKA (reference sequence). The CDR3 loop spans 12 amino acids. V lost 6 bases and J 5 bases, leaving 13 bases between the germline ends. The CDR3 region is CSAPRVGYGYTF. CDR3 nucleotides: TGCAGTGCCCCAAGGGTGGGATATGGCTACACCTTC.

The chain employs TRBV2 and TRBJ2-5; possible D gene TRBD2, 5 bases. The germline V gene encodes CDR1 SNHLY and CDR2 FYNNEI. This CDR3 has 14 residues. Trimming left V 6 bases short and J 5 bases short, with 16 bases between. CDR3 residues: CASRGGERRETQYF. The CDR3 DNA sequence: TGTGCCAGCAGGGGTGGGGAGCGGCGCGAGACCCAGTACTTC.

The chain uses TRBV10-3 and TRBJ1-1, with TRBD1 as a possible D gene (6 bases). From germline, CDR1 is ENHRY and CDR2 SYGVKD. The V gene lost 7 bases and the J gene lost 0 bases, with 12 bases spanning the gap. This CDR3 is 14 amino acids long. The chain's CDR3 is CAIMGDNMNTEAFF. CDR3 nucleotides: TGTGCCATCATGGGGGACAACATGAACACTGAAGCTTTCTTT.

This clonotype was recorded at least ten times. The chain uses TRBV5-1 and TRBJ2-7; D is unresolved. V was clipped by 0 bases and J by 4 bases, with 11 bases between them. Germline V CDR1 and CDR2: SGHRS, YFSETQ. CDR3 length equals 14 residues. CDR3 bases: TGCGCCAGCAGCTTGGTATCCAGATGGTACGAGCAGTACTTC. Its protein is CASSLVSRWYEQYF.

This chain joins TRBV4-2 and TRBJ1-4, with D unresolved. The germline V gene encodes CDR1 LGHNA and CDR2 YNFKEQ. Trimming shortened V by 0 bases and J by 7 bases, and 3 bases separated the two germline ends. This CDR3 comprises 12 residues. CDR3 region: CASSQDFEKLFF. CDR3 sequence (DNA): TGTGCCAGCAGCCAAGATTTTGAAAAACTGTTTTTT.

This clonotype appeared many times. The chain couples TRBV10-3 to TRBJ1-2; 7 bases agree with TRBD1. From germline, CDR1 is ENHRY and CDR2 SYGVKD. The V segment lost 2 bases and the J segment 5 bases; nucleotides outside the gene matches: 14. This CDR3 comprises 17 residues. The CDR3 coding sequence is TGTGCCATCAGTGAGAGGGCGCAGGGGGTTCAGATTTATGGCTACACCTTC. Its protein product is CAISERAQGVQIYGYTF.

This clonotype turned up a few times. The CDR3 loop is CSVPLGWDGYTF. CDR3 sequence (DNA): TGCAGCGTTCCCCTCGGATGGGATGGCTACACCTTC. This chain uses TRBV29-1 with TRBJ1-2; D not certain. V lost 5 bases to trimming and J lost 6 bases, with 13 bases between them. Looked up from germline, CDR1 is SQVTM and CDR2 is ANQGSEA. The CDR3 is 12 amino acids.

This clonotype was picked up many times. The chain uses TRBV15 and TRBJ2-1, with D maybe TRBD2 (5 bases). This CDR3 has 13 amino acids. V lost 4 bases and J lost 6, with 10 bases in between. Germline V gene sequence: CDR1 LNHNV, CDR2 YYDKDF (reference sequence). CDR3 region: CATSTGEINEQFF. The CDR3 DNA reads as TGTGCCACCAGCACCGGGGAGATCAATGAGCAGTTCTTC.

This clonotype occurred many times. The chain employs TRBV6-5 and TRBJ2-7; 7 bases are shared with TRBD1. The V and J ends lost 2 bases and 2 bases, in that order; junction bases with no gene match: 9. The CDR3 extends over 16 amino acids. Per germline, CDR1 MNHEY and CDR2 SVGAGI. CDR3: CASSYPGQGEPYEQYF. The CDR3 DNA follows: TGTGCCAGCAGTTACCCCGGGCAGGGGGAACCCTACGAGCAGTACTTC.

There are a few counts of this clonotype. The rearrangement joins TRBV4-2 to TRBJ1-2; D is unclear. The germline V and J ends were trimmed by 0 bases and 4 bases, with 9 bases remaining between them. The CDR3 length is 14 residues. Germline lookup yields CDR1 LGHNA and CDR2 YNFKEQ. The CDR3 spells CASSQDSGSYGYTF. The CDR3 coding sequence is TGTGCCAGCAGCCAAGACTCGGGATCCTATGGCTACACCTTC.

This clonotype was seen a handful of times. This chain links TRBV7-9 with TRBJ1-2; 10 bases are a match to TRBD1. J lost 5 bases, V lost 5 bases, and 5 bases had no gene match. Germline loops: CDR1 SEHNR, CDR2 FQNEAQ (reference sequence). The CDR3 has 14 amino acids. CDR3 nucleotide sequence: TGTGCCAGCAGCCCCGGACAGGGGGAATATGGCTACACCTTC. Its protein is CASSPGQGEYGYTF.

This clonotype was found many times. This chain links TRBV5-1 with TRBJ2-1; 7 nucleotides match TRBD2. V dropped 0 bases and J dropped 8; count of bases not matched to a gene: 5. CDR3 length: 14 residues. Germline assignment: CDR1 SGHRS and CDR2 YFSETQ. The DNA of the CDR3 is TGCGCCAGCAGCTTGGTGGCAGCGGGGTATGAGCAGTTCTTC. It translates to CASSLVAAGYEQFF.

The CDR3: CASSADGGVNTEAFF. For the CDR3, the DNA is TGTGCCAGCAGTGCGGACGGGGGAGTGAACACTGAAGCTTTCTTT. The chain is built from TRBV2 and TRBJ1-1, with D tentatively TRBD1 (5 bases). CDR3 length: 15 amino acids. CDR1 SNHLY and CDR2 FYNNEI come from the germline V gene. The V and J ends lost 4 bases and 0 bases respectively, with 12 bases between them.

Only a few counts were recorded for this clonotype. The J gene is TRBJ1-1, the V gene TRBV5-6; D gene unclear. The germline V gene has CDR1 SGHDT and CDR2 YYEEEE. The V end lost 3 bases, the J end lost 2 bases, and 20 bases lay between the germline ends. The CDR3 is 17 residues long. CDR3 nucleotide sequence: TGTGCCAGCAGCTCAATATTCCTCGGATCGCTAAACACTGAAGCTTTCTTT. Translated, it gives CASSSIFLGSLNTEAFF.